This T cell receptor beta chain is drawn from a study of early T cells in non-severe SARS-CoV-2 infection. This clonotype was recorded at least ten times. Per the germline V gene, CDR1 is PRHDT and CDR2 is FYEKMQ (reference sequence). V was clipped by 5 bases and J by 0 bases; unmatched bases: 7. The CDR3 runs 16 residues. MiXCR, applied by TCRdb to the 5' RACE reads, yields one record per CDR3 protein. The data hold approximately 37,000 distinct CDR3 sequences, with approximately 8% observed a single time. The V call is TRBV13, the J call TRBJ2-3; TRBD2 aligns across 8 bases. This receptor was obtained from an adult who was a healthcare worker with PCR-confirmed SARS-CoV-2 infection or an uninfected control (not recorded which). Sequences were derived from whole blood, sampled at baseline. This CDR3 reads CASSDERGRSTDTQYF. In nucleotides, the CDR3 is TGTGCCAGCAGCGACGAGCGGGGGCGAAGCACAGATACGCAGTATTTT.